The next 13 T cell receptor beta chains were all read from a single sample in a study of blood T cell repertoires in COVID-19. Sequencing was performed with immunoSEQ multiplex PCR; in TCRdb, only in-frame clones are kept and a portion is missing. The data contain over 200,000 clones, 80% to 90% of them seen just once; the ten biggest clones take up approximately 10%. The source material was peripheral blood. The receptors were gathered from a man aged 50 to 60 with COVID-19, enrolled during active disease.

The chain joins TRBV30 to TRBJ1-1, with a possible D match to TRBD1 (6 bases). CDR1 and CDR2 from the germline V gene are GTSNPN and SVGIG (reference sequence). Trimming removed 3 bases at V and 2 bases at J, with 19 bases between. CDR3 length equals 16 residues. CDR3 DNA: TGTGCCTGGAGGAACCCGCACAGGGTCGATAACACTGAAGCTTTCTTT. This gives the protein CAWRNPHRVDNTEAFF.

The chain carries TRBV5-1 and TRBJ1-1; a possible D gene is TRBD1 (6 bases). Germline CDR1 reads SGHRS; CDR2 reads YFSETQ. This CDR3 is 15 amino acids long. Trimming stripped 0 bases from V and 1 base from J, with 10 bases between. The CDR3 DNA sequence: TGCGCCAGCAGCTTGGACAGGGCTACGAACACTGAAGCTTTCTTT. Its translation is CASSLDRATNTEAFF.

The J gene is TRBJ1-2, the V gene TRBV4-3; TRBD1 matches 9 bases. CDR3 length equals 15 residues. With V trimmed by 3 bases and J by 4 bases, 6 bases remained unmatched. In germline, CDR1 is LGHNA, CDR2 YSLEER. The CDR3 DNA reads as TGCGCCAGCAGCCATCCAGGGACAGGGACCTATGGCTACACCTTC. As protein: CASSHPGTGTYGYTF.

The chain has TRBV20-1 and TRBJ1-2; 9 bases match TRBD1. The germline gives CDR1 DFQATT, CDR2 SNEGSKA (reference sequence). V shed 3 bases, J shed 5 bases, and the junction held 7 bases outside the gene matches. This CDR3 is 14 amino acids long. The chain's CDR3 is CSASRDRVGYGYTF. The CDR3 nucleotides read TGCAGTGCTAGTAGGGACAGGGTAGGGTATGGCTACACCTTC.

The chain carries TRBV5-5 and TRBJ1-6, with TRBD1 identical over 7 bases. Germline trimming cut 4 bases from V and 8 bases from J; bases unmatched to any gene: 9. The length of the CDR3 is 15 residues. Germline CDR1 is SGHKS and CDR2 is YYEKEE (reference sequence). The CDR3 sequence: CASSTTTGKDSPLHF. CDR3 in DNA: TGTGCCAGCAGCACTACGACAGGGAAGGATTCACCCCTCCACTTT. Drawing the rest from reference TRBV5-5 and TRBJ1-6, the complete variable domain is DAGVTQSPTHLIKTRGQQVTLRCSPISGHKSVSWYQQVLGQGPQFIFQYYEKEERGRGNFPDRFSARQFPNYSSELNVNALLLGDSALYLCASSTTTGKDSPLHFGNGTRLTVT.

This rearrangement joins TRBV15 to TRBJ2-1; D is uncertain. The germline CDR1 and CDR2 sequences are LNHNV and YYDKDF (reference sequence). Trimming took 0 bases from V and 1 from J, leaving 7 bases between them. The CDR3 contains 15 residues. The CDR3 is CATSRDADSYNEQFF. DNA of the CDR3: TGTGCCACCAGCAGAGATGCAGATTCCTACAATGAGCAGTTCTTC.

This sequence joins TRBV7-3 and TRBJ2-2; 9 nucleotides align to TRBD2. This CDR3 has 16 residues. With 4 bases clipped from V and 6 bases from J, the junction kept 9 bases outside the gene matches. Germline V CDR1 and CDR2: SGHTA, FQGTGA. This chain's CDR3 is CASSSRGGRAPGELFF. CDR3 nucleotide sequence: TGTGCCAGCAGCTCCCGCGGCGGGAGGGCCCCCGGGGAGCTGTTTTTT.

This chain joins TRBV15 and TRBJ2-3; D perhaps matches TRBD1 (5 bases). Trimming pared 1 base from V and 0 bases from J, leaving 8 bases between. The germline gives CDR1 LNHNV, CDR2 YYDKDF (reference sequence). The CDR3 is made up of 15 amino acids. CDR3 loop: CATSRGGHSTDTQYF. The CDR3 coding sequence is TGTGCCACCAGCAGAGGTGGACACAGCACAGATACGCAGTATTTT.

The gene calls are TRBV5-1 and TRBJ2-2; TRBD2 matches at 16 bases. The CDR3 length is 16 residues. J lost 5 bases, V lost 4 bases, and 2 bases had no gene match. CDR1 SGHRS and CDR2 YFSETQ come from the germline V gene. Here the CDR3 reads CASSPGLAGGTGELFF. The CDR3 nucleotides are TGCGCCAGCAGCCCGGGACTAGCGGGAGGGACCGGGGAGCTGTTTTTT.

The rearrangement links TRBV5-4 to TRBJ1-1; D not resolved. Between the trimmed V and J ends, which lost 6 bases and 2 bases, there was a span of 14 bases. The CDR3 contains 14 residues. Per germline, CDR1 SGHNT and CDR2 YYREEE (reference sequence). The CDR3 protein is CASTNGWSNTEAFF. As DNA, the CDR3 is TGTGCCAGCACCAATGGATGGAGCAACACTGAAGCTTTCTTT.

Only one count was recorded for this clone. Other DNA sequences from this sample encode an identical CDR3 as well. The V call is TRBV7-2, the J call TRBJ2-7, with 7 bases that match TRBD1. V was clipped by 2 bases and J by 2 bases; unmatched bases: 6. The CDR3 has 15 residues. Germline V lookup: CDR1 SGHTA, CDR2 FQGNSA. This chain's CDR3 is CASSLSRDSPYEQYF. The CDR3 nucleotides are TGTGCCAGCAGCTTATCCCGGGACAGCCCCTACGAGCAGTACTTC.

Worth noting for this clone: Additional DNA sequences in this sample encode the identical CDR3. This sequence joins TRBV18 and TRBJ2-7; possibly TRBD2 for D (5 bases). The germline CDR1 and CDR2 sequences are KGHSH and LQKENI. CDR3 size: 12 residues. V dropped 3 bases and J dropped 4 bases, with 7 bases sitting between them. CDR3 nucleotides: TGTGCCAGCTCACCGGACTCTTACGAGCAGTACTTC. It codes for CASSPDSYEQYF. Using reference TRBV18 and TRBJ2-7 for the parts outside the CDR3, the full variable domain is NAGVMQNPRHLVRRRGQEARLRCSPMKGHSHVYWYRQLPEEGLKFMVYLQKENIIDESGMPKERFSAEFPKEGPSILRIQQVVRGDSAAYFCASSPDSYEQYFGPGTRLTVT.

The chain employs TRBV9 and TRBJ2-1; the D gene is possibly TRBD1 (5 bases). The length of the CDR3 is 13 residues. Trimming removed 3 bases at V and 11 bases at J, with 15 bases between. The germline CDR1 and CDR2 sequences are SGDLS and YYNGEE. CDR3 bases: TGTGCCAGCAGCGGGGGCCTCCTTGTGCAGCAGTTCTTC. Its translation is CASSGGLLVQQFF.